Below are 22 T cell receptor beta chains sequenced from a single sample in a study of CD8 T cells in Susac syndrome. The RNA, roughly 0.5 to 1 ug, was put through reverse transcription using random hexamers. TCRdb processed the immunoSEQ multiplex PCR reads anew with MiXCR; each CDR3 protein has one entry. The table has under 200,000 distinct CDR3 sequences, around 95% seen once; the top ten hold around 0.092%. The specimen was CD4+ T cells from PBMCs. The source is a human donor with Susac syndrome.

The J gene is TRBJ2-3, the V gene TRBV29-1; D is unresolved. The CDR3 has 8 amino acids. The germline V gene has CDR1 SQVTM and CDR2 ANQGSEA. Trimming removed 5 bases from V and 9 bases from J, with 3 bases in between. The CDR3 region has the DNA TGCAGCGTTCCAACGCAGTATTTT. Amino acids: CSVPTQYF.

The chain is built from TRBV19 and TRBJ1-1; perhaps TRBD1 as D (5 bases). The CDR3 is made up of 14 amino acids. Trimming removed 3 bases at V and 4 bases at J, with 12 bases between. Germline values: CDR1 LNHDA, CDR2 SQIVND (reference sequence). As DNA, the CDR3 is TGTGCCAGTAGTATGGCAGGGCTGGGCACTGAAGCTTTCTTT. Translating it yields CASSMAGLGTEAFF.

The V call is TRBV30, the J call TRBJ2-3, with 10 bases matching TRBD2. V lost 4 bases, J lost 3 bases, and 10 bases stayed unmatched. Germline lookup yields CDR1 GTSNPN and CDR2 SVGIG (reference sequence). The CDR3 has 16 amino acids. CDR3 DNA: TGTGCCTGGAAGTCATGGACTAGCGGAGGTACAGATACGCAGTATTTT. Its translation is CAWKSWTSGGTDTQYF.

The J gene is TRBJ2-3, the V gene TRBV9; D uncertain. Deletions cut 0 bases from V and 0 bases from J, with 11 bases between. Looked up from germline, CDR1 is SGDLS and CDR2 is YYNGEE. The CDR3 covers 16 residues. The CDR3 nucleotides read TGTGCCAGCAGCGTAGGTTCCAGCTCAAGCACAGATACGCAGTATTTT. Translated: CASSVGSSSSTDTQYF.

This chain uses TRBV6-5 with TRBJ2-1; 9 positions agree with TRBD2. V shed 7 bases and J 8 bases; nucleotides not matched to a gene: 6. There are 13 residues in the CDR3. Germline assignment: CDR1 MNHEY and CDR2 SVGAGI. This chain's CDR3 is CASKRGAPDEQFF. CDR3 nucleotide sequence: TGTGCCAGCAAGCGGGGGGCGCCGGATGAGCAGTTCTTC.

The chain combines TRBV12-3 or TRBV12-4 with TRBJ2-5; D gene unclear. V lost 4 bases, J lost 5 bases, and 5 bases lay in between. The CDR3 consists of 11 residues. For the CDR3, the DNA is TGTGCCAGCAGTTCTCTGGAGACCCAGTACTTC. It encodes CASSSLETQYF.

This clonotype appeared a single time. The rearrangement uses TRBV15 and TRBJ2-7; D unclear. V lost 5 bases and J lost 7, with 9 bases in between. Looked up from germline, CDR1 is LNHNV and CDR2 is YYDKDF (reference sequence). The CDR3 covers 11 residues. The CDR3 DNA reads TGTGCCACCAGCCTCCTGTGGGAGCAGTACTTC. This translates into CATSLLWEQYF.

The V call is TRBV20-1, the J call TRBJ2-7; D ambiguous. V lost 6 bases, J lost 1 base, and 13 bases lay in between. The CDR3 sequence is 13 residues long. The germline V gene has CDR1 DFQATT and CDR2 SNEGSKA (reference sequence). This CDR3 is CSAQVSASYEQYF. CDR3 nucleotide sequence: TGCAGTGCGCAGGTTTCGGCATCCTACGAGCAGTACTTC.

The rearrangement links TRBV29-1 to TRBJ2-3; 7 nucleotides line up with TRBD2. CDR3 length: 14 amino acids. Germline-derived CDR1 and CDR2 are SQVTM and ANQGSEA. The V gene end was trimmed by 6 bases and the J gene end by 1 base; junction bases not matched to a gene: 7. CDR3 in DNA: TGCAGCGTGGGGTGGGGGGGTGGCACAGATACGCAGTATTTT. Its translation is CSVGWGGGTDTQYF.

This sequence joins TRBV6-4 and TRBJ2-1, with 12 bases lining up with TRBD1. CDR1 MRHNA and CDR2 SNTAGT come from the germline V gene. V shed 6 bases and J 3 bases; nucleotides not matched to a gene: 6. This CDR3 contains 16 residues. CDR3 DNA: TGTGCCAGCAGGCCGGGACAGGGGGCCCGCTACAATGAGCAGTTCTTC. As protein: CASRPGQGARYNEQFF.

The chain links TRBV20-1 to TRBJ2-3; D possibly corresponds to TRBD1 (6 bases). The CDR3 consists of 13 residues. CDR1 and CDR2 from the germline V gene are DFQATT and SNEGSKA (reference sequence). Between the trimmed V and J ends, which lost 3 bases and 2 bases, there was a span of 9 bases. This CDR3 is CSARDSLTDTQYF. The CDR3, as DNA: TGCAGTGCTAGGGACAGCCTCACAGATACGCAGTATTTT.

In this sample, this clonotype turned up once. The chain couples TRBV12-3 or TRBV12-4 to TRBJ2-5; perhaps TRBD2 as D (6 bases). This CDR3 is built from 12 residues. Trimming took off 6 bases at V and 5 bases at J, with 10 bases between the two ends. This chain's CDR3 is CASSQEGETQYF. DNA of the CDR3: TGTGCCAGCAGCCAGGAGGGGGAGACCCAGTACTTC.

The chain uses TRBV19 and TRBJ1-5, with D perhaps matching TRBD1 (5 bases). The CDR3 contains 14 residues. Between the trimmed V and J ends, which lost 3 bases and 7 bases, there was a span of 13 bases. CDR1 LNHDA and CDR2 SQIVND come from the germline V gene (reference sequence). Here the CDR3 DNA reads TGTGCCAGTAGTATCGATGGGGGATACCAGCCCCAGCATTTT. Translating it yields CASSIDGGYQPQHF. Together with reference TRBV19 and TRBJ1-5, the CDR3 gives the full variable domain: DGGITQSPKYLFRKEGQNVTLSCEQNLNHDAMYWYRQDPGQGLRLIYYSQIVNDFQKGDIAEGYSVSREKKESFPLTVTSAQKNPTAFYLCASSIDGGYQPQHFGDGTRLSIL.

The rearrangement uses TRBV30 and TRBJ2-7, with D uncertain. Between the trimmed V and J ends, which lost 0 bases and 3 bases, there was a span of 9 bases. Germline values: CDR1 GTSNPN, CDR2 SVGIG (reference sequence). This CDR3 is 13 amino acids long. The CDR3 nucleotides read TGTGCCTGGAGTGTAAACAGATTCTACGAGCAGTACTTC. It yields the protein CAWSVNRFYEQYF.

This chain links TRBV5-6 with TRBJ1-5; TRBD1 is a possible D gene (5 bases). This CDR3 spans 15 amino acids. V was trimmed by 0 bases and J by 0 bases, leaving 7 bases between them. Per germline, CDR1 SGHDT and CDR2 YYEEEE. CDR3 coding DNA: TGTGCCAGCAGCTTGGGGACATTTAGCAATCAGCCCCAGCATTTT. It is translated as CASSLGTFSNQPQHF.

The chain recombines TRBV30 with TRBJ1-5; weak D call: TRBD1 (6 bases). The CDR3 has 15 residues. Trimming stripped 0 bases from V and 4 bases from J, with 13 bases between. The germline CDR1 and CDR2 sequences are GTSNPN and SVGIG (reference sequence). DNA for the CDR3: TGTGCCTGGAGTGTACGGGCAGGGGTGAATCAGCCCCAGCATTTT. This translates into CAWSVRAGVNQPQHF.

The chain recombines TRBV9 with TRBJ1-1, with no clear D. The length of the CDR3 is 14 residues. Deletions cut 4 bases from V and 5 bases from J, with 15 bases between. Germline CDR1 reads SGDLS; CDR2 reads YYNGEE. This chain's CDR3 is CASSPIIPRTEAFF. The CDR3 DNA reads as TGTGCCAGCAGCCCCATAATTCCCCGAACTGAAGCTTTCTTT.

This chain connects TRBV10-3 to TRBJ2-2, with 8 bases matching TRBD2. The CDR3 is made up of 15 amino acids. The germline V gene encodes CDR1 ENHRY and CDR2 SYGVKD. Trimming cost V 6 bases and J 4 bases; bases outside gene matches: 7. CDR3 nucleotide sequence: TGTGCCATCAGGAGTGGCGGGGGGAGCACCGGGGAGCTGTTTTTT. Amino acid sequence: CAIRSGGGSTGELFF.

The rearrangement joins TRBV7-2 to TRBJ2-4; D perhaps matches TRBD2 (6 bases). Trimming took 2 bases from V and 10 from J, leaving 9 bases between them. CDR3 length equals 12 residues. Per germline, CDR1 SGHTA and CDR2 FQGNSA. CDR3 DNA sequence: TGTGCCAGCAGCTTACCCGGGGGTATTCAGTACTTC. Translation: CASSLPGGIQYF.

The chain is built from TRBV7-8 and TRBJ1-4; D is possibly TRBD1 (6 bases). The V end lost 4 bases, the J end lost 3 bases, and 15 bases lay between the germline ends. CDR3 length equals 16 residues. Germline CDR1 is SGHVS and CDR2 is FQNEAQ. The CDR3 spells CASSSRHRAANEKLFF. The CDR3 coding sequence is TGTGCCAGCAGCTCACGGCACAGGGCGGCTAATGAAAAACTGTTTTTT.

The chain carries TRBV19 and TRBJ2-5; TRBD1 aligns across 9 bases. Germline CDR1 reads LNHDA; CDR2 reads SQIVND (reference sequence). V was pared by 4 bases and J by 5 bases, with 8 bases of the junction left unmatched. CDR3 length: 15 residues. The CDR3 DNA is TGTGCCAGTAGTACCTTCGGACAGGGGACCGAGACCCAGTACTTC. This translates into CASSTFGQGTETQYF. The variable domain in full, with the rest retrieved from reference TRBV19 and TRBJ2-5, is DGGITQSPKYLFRKEGQNVTLSCEQNLNHDAMYWYRQDPGQGLRLIYYSQIVNDFQKGDIAEGYSVSREKKESFPLTVTSAQKNPTAFYLCASSTFGQGTETQYFGPGTRLLVL.

The gene calls are TRBV30 and TRBJ1-1; 10 bases match TRBD1. This CDR3 has 11 amino acids. Germline loops: CDR1 GTSNPN, CDR2 SVGIG (reference sequence). In DNA, the CDR3 is TGTTTGGGGGACAGGGGCACTGAAGCTTTCTTT. It codes for CLGDRGTEAFF.